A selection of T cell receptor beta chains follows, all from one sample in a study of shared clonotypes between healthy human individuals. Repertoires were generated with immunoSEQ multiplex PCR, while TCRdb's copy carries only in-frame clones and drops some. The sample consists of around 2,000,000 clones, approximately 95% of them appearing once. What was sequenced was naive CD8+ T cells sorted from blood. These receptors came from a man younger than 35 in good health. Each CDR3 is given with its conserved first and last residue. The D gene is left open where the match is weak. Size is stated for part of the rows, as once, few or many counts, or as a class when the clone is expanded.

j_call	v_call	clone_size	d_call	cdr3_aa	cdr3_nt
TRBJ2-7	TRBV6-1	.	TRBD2	CASSEYLAGYEQYF	TGTGCCAGCAGTGAATACCTAGCGGGATACGAGCAGTACTTC
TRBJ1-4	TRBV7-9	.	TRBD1	CASSLAGTEVEEKLFF	TGTGCCAGCAGCTTAGCGGGGACAGAGGTGGAAGAAAAACTGTTTTTT
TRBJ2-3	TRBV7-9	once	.	CASSFSEGSTDTQYF	TGTGCCAGCAGCTTTTCTGAGGGTAGCACAGATACGCAGTATTTT
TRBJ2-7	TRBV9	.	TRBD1	CASSEGQSSYEQYF	TGTGCCAGCAGCGAGGGACAGAGCTCCTACGAGCAGTACTTC
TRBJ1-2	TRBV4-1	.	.	CASSQVEGTLSNYGYTF	TGCGCCAGCAGCCAAGTAGAAGGGACTTTATCTAACTATGGCTACACCTTC
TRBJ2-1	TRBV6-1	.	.	CASSVDSSSYNEQFF	TGTGCCAGCAGTGTGGACAGTAGCTCCTACAATGAGCAGTTCTTC
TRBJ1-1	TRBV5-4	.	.	CASSWGGAITEAFF	TGTGCCAGCAGTTGGGGGGGGGCGATCACTGAAGCTTTCTTT
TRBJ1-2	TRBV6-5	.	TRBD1	CASSLQGVDGYTF	TGTGCCAGCAGCCTACAGGGGGTCGATGGCTACACCTTC
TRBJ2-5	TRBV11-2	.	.	CATSGTQETQYF	TGTGCCACCTCCGGGACCCAAGAGACCCAGTACTTC
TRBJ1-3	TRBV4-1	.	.	CASSEIGPFSGNTIYF	TGCGCCAGCAGTGAGATTGGGCCGTTCTCTGGAAACACCATATATTTT
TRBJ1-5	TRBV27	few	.	CASSRSGDQPQHF	TGTGCCAGCAGTCGATCAGGGGACCAGCCCCAGCATTTT
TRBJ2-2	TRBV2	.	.	CASSERPWENTGELFF	TGTGCCAGCAGTGAACGGCCGTGGGAAAACACCGGGGAGCTGTTTTTT
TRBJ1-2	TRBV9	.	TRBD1	CASSVGGQGYGYTF	TGTGCCAGCAGCGTAGGCGGACAGGGGTATGGCTACACCTTC
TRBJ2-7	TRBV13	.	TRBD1	CASSLSGTGLYEQYF	TGTGCCAGCAGCCTTTCGGGGACAGGGCTCTACGAGCAGTACTTC
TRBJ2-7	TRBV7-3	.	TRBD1	CASSLLGQILDPYEQYF	TGTGCCAGCAGCTTATTGGGACAGATCTTAGACCCCTACGAGCAGTACTTC
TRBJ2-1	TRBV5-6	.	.	CASSLVASLGDNEQFF	TGTGCCAGCAGCTTGGTAGCTAGCCTTGGTGACAATGAGCAGTTCTTC
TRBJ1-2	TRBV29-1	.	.	CSVDERGAYGYTF	TGCAGCGTTGACGAGAGGGGGGCCTATGGCTACACCTTC
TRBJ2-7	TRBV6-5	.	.	CASSYVGYPHEQYF	TGTGCCAGCAGTTACGTGGGCTATCCCCACGAGCAGTACTTC
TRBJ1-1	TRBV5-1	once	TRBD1	CASSSTGGGSEAFF	TGCGCCAGCAGCTCCACAGGGGGAGGGTCTGAAGCTTTCTTT
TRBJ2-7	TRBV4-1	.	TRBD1	CASSPRDRGIYEQYF	TGCGCCAGCAGCCCCCGGGACAGGGGTATCTACGAGCAGTACTTC
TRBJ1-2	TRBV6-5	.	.	CASSSLRGGDYTF	TGTGCCAGCAGTTCTCTGCGCGGGGGCGACTACACCTTC
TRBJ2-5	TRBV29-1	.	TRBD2	CSVAGLAGLSQETQYF	TGCAGCGTTGCTGGACTAGCGGGGTTATCCCAAGAGACCCAGTACTTC
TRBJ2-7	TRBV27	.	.	CASSPSAGALDYEQYF	TGTGCCAGCAGCCCCAGCGCGGGGGCCTTAGACTACGAGCAGTACTTC
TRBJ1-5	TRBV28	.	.	CASHREGSNQPQHF	TGTGCCAGCCACCGGGAGGGTAGCAATCAGCCCCAGCATTTT
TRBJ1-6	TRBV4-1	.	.	CASSQEGSSYNSPLHF	TGCGCCAGCAGCCAAGAAGGAAGCTCCTATAATTCACCCCTCCACTTT
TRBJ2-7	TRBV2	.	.	CASSEIQGGFYEQYF	TGTGCCAGCAGTGAGATACAGGGCGGTTTCTACGAGCAGTACTTC
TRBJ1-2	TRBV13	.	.	CASRMSGGNYGYTF	TGTGCCAGCAGGATGAGTGGTGGTAACTATGGCTACACCTTC
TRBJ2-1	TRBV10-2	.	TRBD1	CASSLGTGAYNEQFF	TGCGCCAGCAGTTTGGGGACAGGGGCATACAATGAGCAGTTCTTC
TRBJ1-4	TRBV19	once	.	CASRGKGPNEKLFF	TGTGCCAGTAGGGGGAAGGGACCTAATGAAAAACTGTTTTTT
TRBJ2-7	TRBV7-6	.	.	CASSEYPDGYEQYF	TGTGCCAGCAGCGAATACCCTGACGGCTACGAGCAGTACTTC
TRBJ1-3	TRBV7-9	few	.	CASSFGVRAGENTIYF	TGTGCCAGCAGCTTCGGTGTTAGGGCAGGGGAAAACACCATATATTTT
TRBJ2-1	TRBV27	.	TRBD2	CASSLSASGSNEQFF	TGTGCCAGCAGTTTATCGGCTAGCGGGAGCAATGAGCAGTTCTTC
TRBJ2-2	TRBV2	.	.	CASSEVFAVTGELFF	TGTGCCAGCAGTGAAGTCTTTGCGGTCACCGGGGAGCTGTTTTTT
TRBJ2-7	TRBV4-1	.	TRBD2	CASSTLAGGSDEQYF	TGCGCCAGCAGCACTCTAGCGGGGGGTTCAGACGAGCAGTACTTC
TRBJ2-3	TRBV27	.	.	CASSPAWGGLPSTDTQYF	TGTGCCAGCAGCCCCGCATGGGGTGGACTGCCTAGCACAGATACGCAGTATTTT
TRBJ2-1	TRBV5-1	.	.	CASSWGDLSSYNEQFF	TGCGCCAGCAGCTGGGGGGACCTCAGCTCCTACAATGAGCAGTTCTTC
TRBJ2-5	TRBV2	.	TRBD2	CASSPALAGDQETQYF	TGTGCCAGCAGTCCTGCCCTAGCGGGGGACCAAGAGACCCAGTACTTC
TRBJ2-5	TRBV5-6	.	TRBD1	CASSTGTGGGEETQYF	TGTGCCAGCAGCACCGGGACAGGGGGCGGGGAAGAGACCCAGTACTTC
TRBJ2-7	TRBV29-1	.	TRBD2	CSVELQPGTSPPEQYF	TGCAGCGTTGAACTCCAGCCGGGGACTAGCCCCCCCGAGCAGTACTTC
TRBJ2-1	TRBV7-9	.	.	CASSFSSVNEQFF	TGTGCCAGCAGCTTCTCCTCCGTCAATGAGCAGTTCTTC
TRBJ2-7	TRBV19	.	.	CASSIHGYEQYF	TGTGCCAGTAGTATCCATGGCTACGAGCAGTACTTC
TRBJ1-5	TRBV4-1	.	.	CASSQEGALNQPQHF	TGCGCCAGCAGCCAAGAGGGGGCCTTAAATCAGCCCCAGCATTTT
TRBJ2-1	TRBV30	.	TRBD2	CASLGASGYNEQFF	TGTGCCTCCCTCGGGGCTAGCGGCTACAATGAGCAGTTCTTC
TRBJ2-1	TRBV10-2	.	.	CASTETYNEQFF	TGCGCCAGCACGGAGACTTACAATGAGCAGTTCTTC
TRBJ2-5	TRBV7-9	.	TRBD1	CASSDRDRVGPETQYF	TGTGCCAGCAGCGACCGGGACAGGGTCGGTCCAGAGACCCAGTACTTC
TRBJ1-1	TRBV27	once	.	CASSFGHLNTEAFF	TGTGCCAGCAGTTTTGGACACTTGAACACTGAAGCTTTCTTT
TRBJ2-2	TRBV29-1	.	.	CSVYLLPNTGELFF	TGCAGCGTCTATCTTTTACCCAACACCGGGGAGCTGTTTTTT
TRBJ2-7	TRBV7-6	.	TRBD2	CASSPAASGPYEQYF	TGTGCCAGCAGTCCGGCGGCTAGCGGCCCCTACGAGCAGTACTTC
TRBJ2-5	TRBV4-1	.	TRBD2	CASSQAAAGGQVTQYF	TGCGCCAGCAGCCAAGCGGCTGCGGGGGGGCAGGTGACCCAGTACTTC
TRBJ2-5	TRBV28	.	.	CASSFLMRETQYF	TGTGCCAGCAGCTTCTTGATGCGGGAGACCCAGTACTTC
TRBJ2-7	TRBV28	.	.	CASDKGQDYYEQYF	TGTGCCAGCGACAAAGGACAGGACTACTACGAGCAGTACTTC
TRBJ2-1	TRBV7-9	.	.	CASSLSLGWDEQFF	TGTGCCAGCAGCCTAAGTTTGGGCTGGGATGAGCAGTTCTTC